The rows below give T cell receptor beta chains drawn from one sample of a study of T cell responses to AZD1222 COVID-19 vaccine. The table came from immunoSEQ multiplex PCR; TCRdb's copy has only in-frame clones and leaves some out. Of about 140,000 clones in the sample, around 87% are singletons; the top ten hold around 1.6%. This sample comprised peripheral blood, obtained on day 0 of AZD1222 vaccination. The receptors here all came from an adult in good health. Each CDR3 is given with its conserved first and last residue. A D gene is named only where the DNA matches it firmly. A clone size is listed for some rows: how often the clone was seen (once, few, many), or a class if it is expanded.

j_call d_call v_call clone_size cdr3_nt cdr3_aa
TRBJ1-3 - TRBV19 - TGTGCCAGTAGTAGGGCGGCTGGAAACACCATATATTTT CASSRAAGNTIYF
TRBJ2-7 - TRBV5-4 - TGTGCCAGCAGCCATGACTCTTACTCTAGCTTCTACGAGCAGTACTTC CASSHDSYSSFYEQYF
TRBJ1-5 - TRBV28 once TGTGCCAGCAGTTCAGGGGTGGGTAATCAGCCCCAGCATTTT CASSSGVGNQPQHF
TRBJ1-1 TRBD1 TRBV30 - TGTGCCTGGATAAAGGGACAGGGCCCTCTGAAAGCTTTCTTT CAWIKGQGPLKAFF
TRBJ2-7 TRBD2 TRBV2 - TGTGCCAGCAGCGGACTACCCGGACTAGCGAACGAGCAGTACTTC CASSGLPGLANEQYF
TRBJ1-2 - TRBV11-2 - TGTGCCAGCAGCTTAGGGGCCCTAAACACGGAAGGCTACACCTTC CASSLGALNTEGYTF
TRBJ1-1 - TRBV5-1 once TGCGCCAGCAGCTTAGTAAGGGCTCCCTCGGTATCTGAAGCTTTCTTT CASSLVRAPSVSEAFF
TRBJ2-1 - TRBV6-5 - TGTGCCAGCAGTTACGGCACGGGAGAGGGGGAGGGTGAGCAGTTCTTC CASSYGTGEGEGEQFF
TRBJ2-7 - TRBV12-5 once TGTGCTAGTGGCCCCCAGCCCTACGAGCAGTACTTC CASGPQPYEQYF
TRBJ2-1 TRBD2 TRBV14 - TGTGCCAGCAGCCAAGATCAGGGAGGGTCCTACAATGAGCAGTTCTTC CASSQDQGGSYNEQFF
TRBJ1-5 TRBD1 TRBV27 - TGTGCCAGCAGTTTTTACGGACAGGGCAATCAGCCCCAGCATTTT CASSFYGQGNQPQHF
TRBJ2-1 TRBD2 TRBV28 - TGTGCCAGCAGTCCCCGGACTAGCGGAAACAATGAGCAGTTCTTC CASSPRTSGNNEQFF
TRBJ1-3 TRBD1 TRBV30 once TGTGCCTGGAGCCGCGGGACAGGGACTGGAAACACCATATATTTT CAWSRGTGTGNTIYF
TRBJ1-3 TRBD1 TRBV19 - TGTGCCAGTAGTACCGTCAGGGGGCGAAACACCATATATTTT CASSTVRGRNTIYF
TRBJ1-2 - TRBV5-5 - TGTGCCAGCAGCTTCATAGAGGCACACTATGGCTACACCTTC CASSFIEAHYGYTF
TRBJ1-2 - TRBV4-1 once TGCGCCAGCAGCCAAGTAGGCAACCTTAACTATGGCTACACCTTC CASSQVGNLNYGYTF
TRBJ1-5 - TRBV19 - TGTGCCAGTAGTATTCAGGCCGATCAGCCCCAGCATTTT CASSIQADQPQHF
TRBJ2-1 - TRBV10-3 - TGTGCCATCAGTGAACGGGTGCGGTCCTACAATGAGCAGTTCTTC CAISERVRSYNEQFF
TRBJ1-6 - TRBV18 - TGTGCCAGCTCACCTACGGATAGAAATTCACCCCTCCACTTT CASSPTDRNSPLHF
TRBJ2-7 TRBD1 TRBV14 few TGTGCCAGCAGCTTTAACAGGGGGCGCTACGAGCAGTACTTC CASSFNRGRYEQYF
TRBJ1-2 - TRBV16 - TGTGCCAGCAGCCAAGGACACCAGGGGAATTACTATGGCTACACCTTC CASSQGHQGNYYGYTF
TRBJ1-1 - TRBV5-1 once TGCGCCAGCAGCTTGGTTCCTGACCCGAACACTGAAGCTTTCTTT CASSLVPDPNTEAFF
TRBJ2-7 TRBD2 TRBV27 - TGTGCCAGCAGTTCGCAACTAGCGGGAGGGCCGAAATTCGAGCAGTACTTC CASSSQLAGGPKFEQYF
TRBJ1-5 - TRBV6-6 - TGTGCCAGCAACCGGGAAAATAGCAATCAGCCCCAGCATTTT CASNRENSNQPQHF
TRBJ2-4 - TRBV4-1 - TGCGCCAGCAGCCAAGATCGAGCCAGGACTACTACAAACATTCAGTACTTC CASSQDRARTTTNIQYF
TRBJ1-5 - TRBV15 - TGTGCCACCAGCAGAGATCGGCTGCCCAGGCGCAATCAGCCCCAGCATTTT CATSRDRLPRRNQPQHF
TRBJ2-2 - TRBV5-6 - TGTGCCAGCAGCTTGGGACTAGTAGTTTCCAGCGGGGAGCTGTTTTTT CASSLGLVVSSGELFF
TRBJ2-2 - TRBV9 - TGTGCCAGCAGCGCCCGAAACACCGGGGAGCTGTTTTTT CASSARNTGELFF
TRBJ1-4 - TRBV24-1 - TGTGCCACCAGTGATTCCCTTGACAGCCGAGAAAAACTGTTTTTT CATSDSLDSREKLFF
TRBJ1-1 - TRBV25-1 - TGTGCCAGCAACGCGATAAGCACTGAAGCTTTCTTT CASNAISTEAFF
TRBJ1-2 - TRBV18 - TGTGCCAGCTCACAGTCGGGGGACTATGGCTACACCTTC CASSQSGDYGYTF
TRBJ2-7 TRBD2 TRBV7-8 - TGTGCCAGCAGCTTTACTATAGCGGGAGGATCTTCCTACGAGCAGTACTTC CASSFTIAGGSSYEQYF
TRBJ1-5 TRBD1 TRBV2 - TGTGCCAGCAGGGGTGACAGGGGAGGCAATCAGCCCCAGCATTTT CASRGDRGGNQPQHF
TRBJ1-2 TRBD1 TRBV14 few TGTGCCAGCAGCCAGATGACAGGGTTGGGCTATGGCTACACCTTC CASSQMTGLGYGYTF
TRBJ1-2 - TRBV7-9 - TGTGCCAGCAGCTTAGAACCGCATTATGGCTACACCTTC CASSLEPHYGYTF
TRBJ1-1 TRBD1 TRBV4-1 - TGCGCCAGCAGCCACGCGACAGGGGGAAGCACTGAAGCTTTCTTT CASSHATGGSTEAFF
TRBJ1-6 - TRBV6-5 - TGTGCCACCACCGGGGCTTATAATTCACCCCTCCACTTT CATTGAYNSPLHF
TRBJ1-1 TRBD1 TRBV4-1 - TGCGCCAGCAGCCACCCCGGGACAGCAGAGTCTGAAGCTTTCTTT CASSHPGTAESEAFF